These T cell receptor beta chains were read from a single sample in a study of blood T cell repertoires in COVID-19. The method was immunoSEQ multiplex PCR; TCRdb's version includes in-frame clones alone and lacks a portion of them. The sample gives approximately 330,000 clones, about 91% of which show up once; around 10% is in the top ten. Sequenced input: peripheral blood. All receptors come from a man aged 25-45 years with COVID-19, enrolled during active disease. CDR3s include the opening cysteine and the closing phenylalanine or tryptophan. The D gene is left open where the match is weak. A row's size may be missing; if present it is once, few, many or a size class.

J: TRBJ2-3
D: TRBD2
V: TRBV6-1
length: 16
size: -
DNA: TGTGCCAGCAGTGAAGAGAGCGGGAGGGCCCCAGATACGCAGTATTTT
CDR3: CASSEESGRAPDTQYF

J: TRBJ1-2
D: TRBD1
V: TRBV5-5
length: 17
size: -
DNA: TGTGCCAGCAGCTTGGATCGGGGTACAGGGGGCGGCTATGGCTACACCTTC
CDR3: CASSLDRGTGGGYGYTF

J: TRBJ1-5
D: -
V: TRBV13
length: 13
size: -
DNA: TGTGCCAGCAGCTTAGGCAAAAATCAGCCCCAGCATTTT
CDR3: CASSLGKNQPQHF

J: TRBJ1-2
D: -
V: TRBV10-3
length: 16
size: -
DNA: TGTGCCATCAGTGAGTCGAGAGTGGACCAGGGCTATGGCTACACCTTC
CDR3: CAISESRVDQGYGYTF

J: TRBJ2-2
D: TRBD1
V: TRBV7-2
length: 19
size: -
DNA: TGTGCCAGCAGCCTATTAGGATTACAGGGGGCAACGAACACCGGGGAGCTGTTTTTT
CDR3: CASSLLGLQGATNTGELFF

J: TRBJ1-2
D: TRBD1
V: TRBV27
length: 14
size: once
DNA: TGTGCCAGCAGTTGGGACAGGGGGGTAGGTGGCTACACCTTC
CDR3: CASSWDRGVGGYTF

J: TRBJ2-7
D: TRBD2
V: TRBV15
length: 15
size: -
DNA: TGTGCCACCAGCACCGTCCTCCTAGTAGCGGGGGAGCAGTACTTC
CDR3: CATSTVLLVAGEQYF

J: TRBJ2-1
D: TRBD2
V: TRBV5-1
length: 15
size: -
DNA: TGCGCCAGCAGCCCCAGGCGGGGGACCTACAATGAGCAGTTCTTC
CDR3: CASSPRRGTYNEQFF

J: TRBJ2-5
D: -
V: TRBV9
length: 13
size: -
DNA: TGTGCCAGCAGCTCCTGGGGGGGCGAGACCCAGTACTTC
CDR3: CASSSWGGETQYF

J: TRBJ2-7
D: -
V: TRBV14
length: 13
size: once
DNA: TGTGCCAGCAGCCAACCCTTAACGGGGATTCAGTACTTC
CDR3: CASSQPLTGIQYF

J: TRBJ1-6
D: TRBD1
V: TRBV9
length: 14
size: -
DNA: TGTGCCAGCAGCCAGGGGGCAAATAATTCACCCCTCCACTTT
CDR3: CASSQGANNSPLHF

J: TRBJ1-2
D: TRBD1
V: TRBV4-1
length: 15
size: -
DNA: TGCGCCAGCAGCCAAACCCCAACAGGGGGAAGTGGCTACACCTTC
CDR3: CASSQTPTGGSGYTF

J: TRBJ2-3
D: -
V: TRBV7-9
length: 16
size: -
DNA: TGTGCCAGCAGCTTTGCGGGGAGCCAACACACAGATACGCAGTATTTT
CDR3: CASSFAGSQHTDTQYF

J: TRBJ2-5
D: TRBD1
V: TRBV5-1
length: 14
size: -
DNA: TGCGCCAGCAGCTTGGCCCCAGGGGGCGAGACCCAGTACTTC
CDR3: CASSLAPGGETQYF

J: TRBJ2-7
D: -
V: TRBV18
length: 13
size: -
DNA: TGTGCCAGCTCACCACAGGACAGTCAAGAGGGGTACTTC
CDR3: CASSPQDSQEGYF

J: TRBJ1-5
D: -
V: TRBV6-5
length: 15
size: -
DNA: TGTGCCAGCAGTTACACCACGGGGGTGGATCAGCCCCAGCATTTT
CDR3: CASSYTTGVDQPQHF

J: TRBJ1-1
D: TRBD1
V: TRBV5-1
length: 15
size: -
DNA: TGCGCCAGCAGCTTGGTGGGACAGGGGAACACTGAAGCTTTCTTT
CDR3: CASSLVGQGNTEAFF

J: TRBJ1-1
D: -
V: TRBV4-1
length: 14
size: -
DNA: TGCGCCAGCAGATTACACCTGGGGGGGGCCGAAGCTTTCTTT
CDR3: CASRLHLGGAEAFF

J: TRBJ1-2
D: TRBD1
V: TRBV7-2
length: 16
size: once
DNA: TGTGCCAGCAGCTTTACAGGGGTGGGGTACGGCTATGGCTACACCTTC
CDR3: CASSFTGVGYGYGYTF

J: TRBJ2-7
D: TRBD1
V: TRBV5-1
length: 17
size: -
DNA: TGCGCCAGCAGCACGGGACAGGGGGCGAGCTTTCCCTACGAGCAGTACTTC
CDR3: CASSTGQGASFPYEQYF

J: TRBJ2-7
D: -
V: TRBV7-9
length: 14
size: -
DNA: TGTGCCAGCAGCCCAACAGGGAATCGGTACGAGCAGTACTTC
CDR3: CASSPTGNRYEQYF

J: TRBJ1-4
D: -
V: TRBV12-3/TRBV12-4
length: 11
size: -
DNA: TGTGCCAGCAGCCTTTATGAAAAACTGTTTTTT
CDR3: CASSLYEKLFF

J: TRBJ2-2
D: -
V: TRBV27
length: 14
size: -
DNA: TGTGCCAGCAGTTCAGGACAGAACACCGGGGAGCTGTTTTTT
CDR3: CASSSGQNTGELFF

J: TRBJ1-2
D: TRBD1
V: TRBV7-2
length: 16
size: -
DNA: TGTGCCAGCAGCTTAGAGCGGTGGACAGGGGGCAATGGCTACACCTTC
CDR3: CASSLERWTGGNGYTF

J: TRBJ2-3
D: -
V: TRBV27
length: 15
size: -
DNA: TGTGCCAGCAGGGCCAGGGGGGCAAGCACAGATACGCAGTATTTT
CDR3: CASRARGASTDTQYF

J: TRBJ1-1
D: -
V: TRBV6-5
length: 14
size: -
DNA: TGTGCCAGCAGCCAAGTACAGGTCCCCACTGAAGCTTTCTTT
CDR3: CASSQVQVPTEAFF

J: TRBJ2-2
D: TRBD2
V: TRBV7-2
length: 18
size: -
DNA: TGTGCCAGCAGCTCGGGAGCGGGGGGGCTATTTGATACCGGGGAGCTGTTTTTT
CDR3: CASSSGAGGLFDTGELFF

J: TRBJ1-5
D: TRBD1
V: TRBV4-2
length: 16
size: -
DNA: TGTGCCAGCAGCCGAGGGGACAGCACGTTTAATCAGCCCCAGCATTTT
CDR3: CASSRGDSTFNQPQHF

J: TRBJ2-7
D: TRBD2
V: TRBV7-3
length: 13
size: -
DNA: TGTGCCAGCAGCCCGGGACTATTCTACGAGCAGTACTTC
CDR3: CASSPGLFYEQYF

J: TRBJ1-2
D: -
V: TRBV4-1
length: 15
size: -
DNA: TGCGCCAGCAGCCAAGAAAGTCACGGGAACTATGGCTACACCTTC
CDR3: CASSQESHGNYGYTF

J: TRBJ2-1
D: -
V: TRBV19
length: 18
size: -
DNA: TGTGCCAGTAGTATGGTACGGACAGAGGGACCACACTACAATGAGCAGTTCTTC
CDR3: CASSMVRTEGPHYNEQFF

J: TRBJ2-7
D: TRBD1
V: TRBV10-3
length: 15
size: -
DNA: TGTGCCATCTCCGGGACAGGGAGGATGACCTACGAGCAGTACTTC
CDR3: CAISGTGRMTYEQYF

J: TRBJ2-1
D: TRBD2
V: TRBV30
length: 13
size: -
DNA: TGTGCCTGGTCTAGCGGGGCCTACAATGAGCAGTTCTTC
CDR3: CAWSSGAYNEQFF

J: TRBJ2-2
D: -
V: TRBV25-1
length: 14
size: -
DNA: TGTGCCAGCAGTCGCCCGGGGAACACCGGGGAGCTGTTTTTT
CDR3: CASSRPGNTGELFF

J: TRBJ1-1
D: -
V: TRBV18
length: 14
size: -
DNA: TGTGCCAGCTCACTTGGTACAGGGAACACTGAAGCTTTCTTT
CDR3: CASSLGTGNTEAFF

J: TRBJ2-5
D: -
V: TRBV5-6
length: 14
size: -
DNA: TGTGCCAGCAGCTTGGCTGTCAGGGTAGAGACCCAGTACTTC
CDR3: CASSLAVRVETQYF

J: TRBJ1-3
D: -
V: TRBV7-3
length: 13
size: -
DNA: TGTGCCAGCAGCTCCCTCTCTGGAAACACCATATATTTT
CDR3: CASSSLSGNTIYF

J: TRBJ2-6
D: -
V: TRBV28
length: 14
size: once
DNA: TGTGCCAGCGGTTCCAGGGCGGGGGCCAACGTCCTGACTTTC
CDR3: CASGSRAGANVLTF

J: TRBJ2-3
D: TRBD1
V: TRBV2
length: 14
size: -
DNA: TGTGCCAGCCTGACAGGGCAAGGTATAGATACGCAGTATTTT
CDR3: CASLTGQGIDTQYF

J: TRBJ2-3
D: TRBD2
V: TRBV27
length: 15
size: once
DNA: TGTGCCAGCAGCGGGACTAGCGAACCAGGGGATACGCAGTATTTT
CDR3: CASSGTSEPGDTQYF

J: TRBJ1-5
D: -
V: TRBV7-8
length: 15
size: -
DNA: TGTGCCAGCAGCCCCCTCAGCGGGTTCGGTCAGCCCCAGCATTTT
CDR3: CASSPLSGFGQPQHF

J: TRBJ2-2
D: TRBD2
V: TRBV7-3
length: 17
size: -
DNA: TGTGCCAGCAGCTTAACGCCCGGGACTATGAACACCGGGGAGCTGTTTTTT
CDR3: CASSLTPGTMNTGELFF

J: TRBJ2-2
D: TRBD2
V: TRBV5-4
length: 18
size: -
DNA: TGTGCCAGCAGCTTCCCCTTAGGCGCGGGGGGCCACACCGGGGAGCTGTTTTTT
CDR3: CASSFPLGAGGHTGELFF

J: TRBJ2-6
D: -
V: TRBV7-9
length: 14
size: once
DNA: TGTGCCAGCAGCTTCTACGCTGGGGCCAACGTCCTGACTTTC
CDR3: CASSFYAGANVLTF

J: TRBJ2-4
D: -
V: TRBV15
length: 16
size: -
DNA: TGTGCCACCAGCAGAGATGGAGGGGCGGCCAAAAACATTCAGTACTTC
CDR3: CATSRDGGAAKNIQYF

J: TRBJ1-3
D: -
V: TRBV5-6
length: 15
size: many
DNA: TGTGCCAGCAGCTTGCCTGGCAGTTTAGGAAACACCATATATTTT
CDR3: CASSLPGSLGNTIYF

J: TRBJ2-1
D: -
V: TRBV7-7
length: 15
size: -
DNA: TGTGCCAGCAGCTTACTACCCGACAGGTACAATGAGCAGTTCTTC
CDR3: CASSLLPDRYNEQFF

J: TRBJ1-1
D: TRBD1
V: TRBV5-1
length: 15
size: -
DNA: TGCGCCAGCAGCTTGGAACGGACAGGGAACACTGAAGCTTTCTTT
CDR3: CASSLERTGNTEAFF

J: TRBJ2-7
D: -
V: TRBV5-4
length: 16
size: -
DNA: TGTGCCAGCAGCTTGAACGGGCAGGGGCTTCACTACGAGCAGTACTTC
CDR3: CASSLNGQGLHYEQYF

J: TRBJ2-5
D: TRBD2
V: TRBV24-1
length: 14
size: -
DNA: TGTGCCACCAGTCCCGGACTAGCGGAGGGGACCCAGTACTTC
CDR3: CATSPGLAEGTQYF

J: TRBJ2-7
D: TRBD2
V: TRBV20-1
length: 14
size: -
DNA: TGCAGTGCTAGTTCCGGGGGGGATTCCTACGAGCAGTACTTC
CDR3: CSASSGGDSYEQYF

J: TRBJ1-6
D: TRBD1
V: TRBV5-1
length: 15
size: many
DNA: TGCGCCAGCAGCTCAGGGGGAACATATAATTCACCCCTCCACTTT
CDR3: CASSSGGTYNSPLHF

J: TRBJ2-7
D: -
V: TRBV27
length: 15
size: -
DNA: TGTGCCAGCAGTTTAAGCCCTGCAGGGTACTACGAGCAGTACTTC
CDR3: CASSLSPAGYYEQYF

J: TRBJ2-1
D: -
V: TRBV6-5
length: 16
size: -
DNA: TGTGCCAGCAGTTACTCGCCGGGGGGCCCCTACAATGAGCAGTTCTTC
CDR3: CASSYSPGGPYNEQFF

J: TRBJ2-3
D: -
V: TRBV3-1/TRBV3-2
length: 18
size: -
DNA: TGTGCCAGCAGCCAAGAGGGACCTGCGGGGCGCCGCACAGATACGCAGTATTTT
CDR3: CASSQEGPAGRRTDTQYF

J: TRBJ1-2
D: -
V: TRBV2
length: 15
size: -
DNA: TGTGCCAGCAGTGGAGGGGGGGGCTTCAACTATGGCTACACCTTC
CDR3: CASSGGGGFNYGYTF

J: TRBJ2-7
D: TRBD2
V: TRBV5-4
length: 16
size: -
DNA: TGTGCCAGCAGCTTGGGACTAGCGGGAGCGTCCTACGAGCAGTACTTC
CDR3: CASSLGLAGASYEQYF